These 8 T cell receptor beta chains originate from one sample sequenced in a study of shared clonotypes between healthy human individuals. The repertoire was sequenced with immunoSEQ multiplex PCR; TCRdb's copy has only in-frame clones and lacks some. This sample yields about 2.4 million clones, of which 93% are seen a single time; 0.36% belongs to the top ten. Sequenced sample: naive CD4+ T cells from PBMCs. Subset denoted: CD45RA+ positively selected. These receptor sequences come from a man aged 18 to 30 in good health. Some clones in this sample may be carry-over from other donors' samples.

CDR3 DNA: TGCGCCAGCAGCTTTGGCAGGGGGACCTTAACTAATGAAAAACTGTTTTTT. It translates to CASSFGRGTLTNEKLFF. V and J are TRBV5-1 and TRBJ1-4; 7 bases are shared with TRBD1. Germline CDR1 reads SGHRS; CDR2 reads YFSETQ. V was clipped by 2 bases and J by 1 base; unmatched bases: 8. The CDR3 runs 17 residues.

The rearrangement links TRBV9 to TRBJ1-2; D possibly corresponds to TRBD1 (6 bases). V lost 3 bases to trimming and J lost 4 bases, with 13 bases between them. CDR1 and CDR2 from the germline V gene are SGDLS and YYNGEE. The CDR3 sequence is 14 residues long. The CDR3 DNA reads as TGTGCCAGCAGCGAGGGGGGCGGCGTCTATGGCTACACCTTC. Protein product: CASSEGGGVYGYTF.

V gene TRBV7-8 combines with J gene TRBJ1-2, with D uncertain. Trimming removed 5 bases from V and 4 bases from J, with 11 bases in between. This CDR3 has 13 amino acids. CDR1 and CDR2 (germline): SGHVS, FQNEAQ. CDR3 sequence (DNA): TGTGCCAGCAGCCCCCAGGAGGGCTATGGCTACACCTTC. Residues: CASSPQEGYGYTF.

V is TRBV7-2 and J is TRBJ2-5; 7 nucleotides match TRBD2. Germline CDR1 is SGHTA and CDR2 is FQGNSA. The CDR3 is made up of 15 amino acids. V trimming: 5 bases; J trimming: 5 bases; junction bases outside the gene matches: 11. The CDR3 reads CASSGRAGTGETQYF. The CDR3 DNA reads TGTGCCAGCAGCGGTCGAGCGGGAACCGGGGAGACCCAGTACTTC.

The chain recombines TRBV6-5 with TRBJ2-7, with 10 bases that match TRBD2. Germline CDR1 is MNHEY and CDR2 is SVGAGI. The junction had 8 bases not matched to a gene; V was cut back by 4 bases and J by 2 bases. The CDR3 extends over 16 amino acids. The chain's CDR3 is CASSSNGLAEAYEQYF. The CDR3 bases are TGTGCCAGCAGTTCTAACGGACTAGCGGAGGCCTACGAGCAGTACTTC.

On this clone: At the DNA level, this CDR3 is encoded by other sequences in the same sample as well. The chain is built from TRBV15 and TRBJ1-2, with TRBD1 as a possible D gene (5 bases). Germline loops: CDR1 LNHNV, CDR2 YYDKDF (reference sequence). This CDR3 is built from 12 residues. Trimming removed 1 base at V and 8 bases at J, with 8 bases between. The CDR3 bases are TGTGCCACCAGCAGAGCCAGGGACGGCTACACCTTC. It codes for CATSRARDGYTF.

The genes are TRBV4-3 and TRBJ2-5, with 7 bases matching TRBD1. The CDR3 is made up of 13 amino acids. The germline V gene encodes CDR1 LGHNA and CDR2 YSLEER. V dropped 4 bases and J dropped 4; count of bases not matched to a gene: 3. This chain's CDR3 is CASSRDSSETQYF. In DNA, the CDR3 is TGCGCCAGCAGCCGGGACAGTTCAGAGACCCAGTACTTC.

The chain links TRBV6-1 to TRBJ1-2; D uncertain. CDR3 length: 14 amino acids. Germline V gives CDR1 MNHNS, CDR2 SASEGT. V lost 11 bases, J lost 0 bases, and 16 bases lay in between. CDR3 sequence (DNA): TGTGCCCGGACCTCTCGGGTCTCTAACTATGGCTACACCTTC. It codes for CARTSRVSNYGYTF.